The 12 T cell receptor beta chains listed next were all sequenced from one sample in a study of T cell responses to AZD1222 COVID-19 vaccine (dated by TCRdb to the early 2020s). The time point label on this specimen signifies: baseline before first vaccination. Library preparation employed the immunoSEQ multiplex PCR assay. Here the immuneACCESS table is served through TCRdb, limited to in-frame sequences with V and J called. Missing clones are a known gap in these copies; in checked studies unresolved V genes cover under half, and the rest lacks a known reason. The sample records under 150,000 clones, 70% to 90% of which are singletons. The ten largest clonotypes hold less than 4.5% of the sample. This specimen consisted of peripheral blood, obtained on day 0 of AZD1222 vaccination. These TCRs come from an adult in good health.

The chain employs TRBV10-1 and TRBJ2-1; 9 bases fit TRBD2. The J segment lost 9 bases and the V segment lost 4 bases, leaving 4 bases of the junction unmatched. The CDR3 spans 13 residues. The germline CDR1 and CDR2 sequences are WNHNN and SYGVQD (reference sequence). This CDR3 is CASSGAGGIEQFF. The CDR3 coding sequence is TGCGCCAGCAGTGGAGCGGGGGGCATTGAGCAGTTCTTC.

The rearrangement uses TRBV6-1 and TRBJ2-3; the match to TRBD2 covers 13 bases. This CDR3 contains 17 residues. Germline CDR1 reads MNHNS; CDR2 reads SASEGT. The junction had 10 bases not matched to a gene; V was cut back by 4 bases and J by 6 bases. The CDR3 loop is CASSGKLAGGPGDTQYF. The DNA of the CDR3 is TGTGCCAGCAGTGGTAAACTAGCGGGGGGGCCGGGGGATACGCAGTATTTT.

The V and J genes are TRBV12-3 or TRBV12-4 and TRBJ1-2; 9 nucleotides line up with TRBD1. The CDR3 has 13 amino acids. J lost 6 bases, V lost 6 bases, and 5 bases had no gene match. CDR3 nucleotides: TGTGCCAGCAGCTACAGGGGGCGGAATGGCTACACCTTC. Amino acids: CASSYRGRNGYTF.

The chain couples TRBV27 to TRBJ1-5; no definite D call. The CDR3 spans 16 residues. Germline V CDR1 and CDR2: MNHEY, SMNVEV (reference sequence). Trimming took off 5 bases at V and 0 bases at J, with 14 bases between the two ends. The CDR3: CASSTSGPPSNQPQHF. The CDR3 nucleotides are TGTGCCAGCAGTACTTCAGGTCCCCCTAGCAATCAGCCCCAGCATTTT.

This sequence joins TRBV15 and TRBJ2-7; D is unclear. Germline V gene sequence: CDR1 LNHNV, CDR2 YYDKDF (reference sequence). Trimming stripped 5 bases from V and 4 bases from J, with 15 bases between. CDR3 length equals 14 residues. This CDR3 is CATSGKRHGYEQYF. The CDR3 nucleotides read TGTGCCACCAGCGGAAAGAGGCACGGGTACGAGCAGTACTTC.

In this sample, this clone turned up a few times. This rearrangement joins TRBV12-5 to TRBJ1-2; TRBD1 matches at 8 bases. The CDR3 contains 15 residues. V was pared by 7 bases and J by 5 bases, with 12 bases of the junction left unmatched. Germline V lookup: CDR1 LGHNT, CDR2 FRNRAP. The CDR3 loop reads CASVREAGGLYGYTF. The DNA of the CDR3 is TGTGCTAGTGTTAGGGAGGCAGGGGGCTTATATGGCTACACCTTC. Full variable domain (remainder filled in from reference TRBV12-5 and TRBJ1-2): DARVTQTPRHKVTEMGQEVTMRCQPILGHNTVFWYRQTMMQGLELLAYFRNRAPLDDSGMPKDRFSAEMPDATLATLKIQPSEPRDSAVYFCASVREAGGLYGYTFGSGTRLTVV.

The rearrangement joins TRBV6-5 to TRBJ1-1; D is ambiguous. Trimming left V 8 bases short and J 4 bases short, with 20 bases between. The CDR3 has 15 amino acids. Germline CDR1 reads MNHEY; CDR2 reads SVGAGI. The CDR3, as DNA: TGTGCCAGCGAGGATGTTAGAGGCTGGGGCACTGAAGCTTTCTTT. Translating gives CASEDVRGWGTEAFF.

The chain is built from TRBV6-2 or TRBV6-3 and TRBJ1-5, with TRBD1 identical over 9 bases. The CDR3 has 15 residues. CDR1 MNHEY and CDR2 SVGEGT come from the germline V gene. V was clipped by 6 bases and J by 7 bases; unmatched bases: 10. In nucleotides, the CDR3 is TGTGCCAGCAGACCTAGGACAGGGGCATGGCAGCCCCAGCATTTT. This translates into CASRPRTGAWQPQHF.

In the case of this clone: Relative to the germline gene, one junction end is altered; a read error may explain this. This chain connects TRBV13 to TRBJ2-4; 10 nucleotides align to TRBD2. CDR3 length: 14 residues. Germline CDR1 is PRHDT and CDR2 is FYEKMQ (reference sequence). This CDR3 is CASSLSGGSPPKDF. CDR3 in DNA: TGTGCCAGCAGCCTTAGCGGGGGGTCCCCCCCGAAGGACTTC.

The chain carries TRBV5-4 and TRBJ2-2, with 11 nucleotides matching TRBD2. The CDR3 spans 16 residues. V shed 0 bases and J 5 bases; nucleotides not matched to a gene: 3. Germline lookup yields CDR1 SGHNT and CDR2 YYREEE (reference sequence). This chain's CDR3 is CASSLVSGGVTGELFF. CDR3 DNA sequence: TGTGCCAGCAGCTTGGTTAGCGGGGGGGTTACCGGGGAGCTGTTTTTT. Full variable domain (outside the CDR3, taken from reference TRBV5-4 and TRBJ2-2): ETGVTQSPTHLIKTRGQQVTLRCSSQSGHNTVSWYQQALGQGPQFIFQYYREEENGRGNFPPRFSGLQFPNYSSELNVNALELDDSALYLCASSLVSGGVTGELFFGEGSRLTVL.

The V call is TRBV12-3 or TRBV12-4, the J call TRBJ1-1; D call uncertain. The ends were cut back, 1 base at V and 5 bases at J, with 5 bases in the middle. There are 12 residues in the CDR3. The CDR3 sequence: CASSLVRTEAFF. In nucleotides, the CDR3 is TGTGCCAGCAGTTTAGTTCGTACTGAAGCTTTCTTT.

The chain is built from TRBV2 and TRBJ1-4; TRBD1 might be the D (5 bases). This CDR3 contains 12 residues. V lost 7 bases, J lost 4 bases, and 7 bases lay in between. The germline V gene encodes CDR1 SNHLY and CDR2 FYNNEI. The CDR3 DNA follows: TGTGCCAGCACAGGGTTTAATGAAAAACTGTTTTTT. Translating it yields CASTGFNEKLFF.